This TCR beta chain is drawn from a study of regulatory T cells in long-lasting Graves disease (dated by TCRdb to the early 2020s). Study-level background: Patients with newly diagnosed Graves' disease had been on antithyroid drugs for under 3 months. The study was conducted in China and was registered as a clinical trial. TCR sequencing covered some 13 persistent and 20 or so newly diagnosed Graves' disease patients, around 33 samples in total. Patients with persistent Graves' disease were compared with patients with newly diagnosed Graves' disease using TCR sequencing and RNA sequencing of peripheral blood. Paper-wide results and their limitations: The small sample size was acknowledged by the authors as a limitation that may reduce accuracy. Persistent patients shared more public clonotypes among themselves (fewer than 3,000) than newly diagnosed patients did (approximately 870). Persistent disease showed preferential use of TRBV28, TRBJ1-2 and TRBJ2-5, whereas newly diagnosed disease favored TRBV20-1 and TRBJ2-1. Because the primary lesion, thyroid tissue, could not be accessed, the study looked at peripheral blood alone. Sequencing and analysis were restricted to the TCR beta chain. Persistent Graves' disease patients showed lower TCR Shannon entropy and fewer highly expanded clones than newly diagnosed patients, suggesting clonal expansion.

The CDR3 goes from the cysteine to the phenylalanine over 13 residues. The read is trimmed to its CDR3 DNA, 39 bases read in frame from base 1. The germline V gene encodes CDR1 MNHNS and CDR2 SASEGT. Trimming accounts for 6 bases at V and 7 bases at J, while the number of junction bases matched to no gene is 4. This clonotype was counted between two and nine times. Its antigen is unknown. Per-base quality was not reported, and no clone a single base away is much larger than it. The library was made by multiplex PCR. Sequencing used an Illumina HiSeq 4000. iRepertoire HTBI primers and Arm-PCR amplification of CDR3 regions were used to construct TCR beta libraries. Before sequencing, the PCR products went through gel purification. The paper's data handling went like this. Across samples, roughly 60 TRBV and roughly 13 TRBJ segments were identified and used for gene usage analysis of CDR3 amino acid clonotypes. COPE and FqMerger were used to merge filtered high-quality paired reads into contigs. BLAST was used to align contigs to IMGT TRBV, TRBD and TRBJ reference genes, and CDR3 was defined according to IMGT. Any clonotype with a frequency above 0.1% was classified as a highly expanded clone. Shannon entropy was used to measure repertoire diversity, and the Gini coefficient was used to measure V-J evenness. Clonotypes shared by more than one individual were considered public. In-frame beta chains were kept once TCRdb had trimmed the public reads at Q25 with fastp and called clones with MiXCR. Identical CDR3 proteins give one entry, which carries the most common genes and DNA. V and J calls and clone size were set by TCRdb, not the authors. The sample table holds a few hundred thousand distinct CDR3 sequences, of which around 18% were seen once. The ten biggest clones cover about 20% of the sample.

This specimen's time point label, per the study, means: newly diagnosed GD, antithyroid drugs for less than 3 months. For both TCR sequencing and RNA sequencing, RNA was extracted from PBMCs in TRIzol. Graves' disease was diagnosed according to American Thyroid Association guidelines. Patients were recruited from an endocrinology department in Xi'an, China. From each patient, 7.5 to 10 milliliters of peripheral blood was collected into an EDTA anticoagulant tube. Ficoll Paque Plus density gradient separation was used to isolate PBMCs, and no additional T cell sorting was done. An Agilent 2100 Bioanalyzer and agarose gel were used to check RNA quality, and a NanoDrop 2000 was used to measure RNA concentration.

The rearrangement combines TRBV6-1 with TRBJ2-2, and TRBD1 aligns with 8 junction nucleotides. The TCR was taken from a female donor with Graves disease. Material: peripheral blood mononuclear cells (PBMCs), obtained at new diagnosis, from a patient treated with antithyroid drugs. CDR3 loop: CASRPGGGGELFF. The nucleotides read TGTGCCAGCAGGCCAGGGGGCGGCGGGGAGCTGTTTTTT.